These T cell receptor beta chains were read from a single sample in a study of blood T cell repertoires in COVID-19. The data were produced by immunoSEQ multiplex PCR, yet TCRdb's version contains in-frame clones alone and is incomplete. Of about 34,000 clones in the sample, over 75% were seen once. Specimen: peripheral blood. These TCRs come from a man between 60 and 75 years old with active COVID-19. CDR3s include the opening cysteine and the closing phenylalanine or tryptophan. A D gene is named only where the DNA matches it firmly. Clone size is shown for a subset of rows, as once, few, many or a class of expanded clone.

TRBJ2-1 TRBV24-1 . 16 TRBD2 CATSDSTSGTYNEQFF TGTGCCACCAGTGATTCGACTAGCGGGACCTACAATGAGCAGTTCTTC
TRBJ1-1 TRBV2 . 13 TRBD1 CASSGQGAAEAFF TGTGCCAGCAGCGGACAGGGGGCGGCTGAAGCTTTCTTT
TRBJ2-2 TRBV5-6 . 18 TRBD2 CASSLVVLAEPNTGELFF TGTGCCAGCAGCTTGGTTGTGCTAGCGGAACCTAACACCGGGGAGCTGTTTTTT
TRBJ2-3 TRBV24-1 . 15 . CATSDLGTGTDTQYF TGTGCCACCAGTGATTTGGGAACAGGCACAGATACGCAGTATTTT
TRBJ2-7 TRBV28 . 11 . CASHTKYEQYF TGTGCCAGCCACACCAAATACGAGCAGTACTTC
TRBJ2-5 TRBV28 . 15 . CASSPATGFKETQYF TGTGCCAGCAGCCCAGCCACAGGTTTTAAAGAGACCCAGTACTTC
TRBJ2-7 TRBV9 . 17 TRBD1 CASSAYPRTGSIDEQYF TGTGCCAGCAGCGCCTACCCCAGGACAGGGTCTATCGACGAGCAGTACTTC
TRBJ2-7 TRBV27 few 15 TRBD1 CASSRTGTGAYEQYF TGTGCCAGCAGTCGTACCGGGACAGGGGCCTACGAGCAGTACTTC
TRBJ1-4 TRBV7-9 . 15 TRBD1 CASSPQTGVGEKLFF TGTGCCAGCAGCCCTCAAACAGGGGTCGGGGAAAAACTGTTTTTT
TRBJ2-1 TRBV5-1 . 16 TRBD2 CASSLGTSGPYNEQFF TGCGCCAGCAGCTTGGGGACTAGCGGACCCTACAATGAGCAGTTCTTC
TRBJ1-5 TRBV19 few 17 TRBD1 CASSIVPGQGGNQPQHF TGTGCCAGTAGTATAGTCCCGGGACAGGGAGGCAATCAGCCCCAGCATTTT
TRBJ1-4 TRBV6-6 . 13 TRBD1 CASLEGAREKLFF TGTGCCAGTCTAGAGGGGGCGAGAGAAAAACTGTTTTTT
TRBJ2-1 TRBV2 once 15 . CASSSLRAGVYEQFF TGTGCCAGCAGCTCCCTGCGCGCAGGGGTGTATGAGCAGTTCTTC
TRBJ1-1 TRBV18 . 14 TRBD1 CASSRGGGVTEAFF TGTGCCAGCTCCCGCGGAGGGGGCGTGACTGAAGCTTTCTTT
TRBJ2-7 TRBV5-1 . 14 . CASSTGQGSYEQYF TGCGCCAGCAGCACAGGTCAAGGCTCCTACGAGCAGTACTTC
TRBJ2-5 TRBV7-3 . 14 . CASGDDPAGETQYF TGTGCCAGCGGCGATGACCCGGCCGGGGAGACCCAGTACTTC
TRBJ2-4 TRBV25-1 . 14 TRBD1 CASSAIGQGNIQYF TGTGCCAGCAGTGCAATAGGACAGGGAAACATTCAGTACTTC
TRBJ2-5 TRBV11-2 . 15 TRBD1 CASSSGQGISETQYF TGTGCCAGCAGCTCGGGACAGGGCATAAGTGAGACCCAGTACTTC
TRBJ2-3 TRBV7-9 . 15 . CASSPPGGAGDTQYF TGTGCCAGCAGTCCCCCCGGCGGGGCCGGCGATACGCAGTATTTT
TRBJ2-1 TRBV7-2 . 13 . CASSFSAYNEQFF TGTGCCAGCAGCTTTTCGGCCTACAATGAGCAGTTCTTC
TRBJ1-1 TRBV11-1 . 15 TRBD1 CASSPGQGAVTEAFF TGTGCCAGCAGCCCGGGACAGGGGGCGGTCACTGAAGCTTTCTTT
TRBJ1-1 TRBV9 . 15 . CASSKRPGRHTEAFF TGTGCCAGCAGTAAACGGCCGGGGAGGCACACTGAAGCTTTCTTT
TRBJ2-5 TRBV3-1/TRBV3-2 once 15 . CASSQARTNQETQYF TGTGCCAGCAGCCAAGCCCGGACTAACCAAGAGACCCAGTACTTC
TRBJ2-1 TRBV19 . 12 . CASSILHNEQFF TGTGCCAGTAGTATCCTCCACAATGAGCAGTTCTTC
TRBJ2-3 TRBV7-3 . 16 TRBD2 CASSFLPSGNTDTQYF TGTGCCAGCAGCTTTTTGCCTAGCGGGAACACAGATACGCAGTATTTT
TRBJ2-3 TRBV19 . 14 . CASSIGQAQDTQYF TGTGCCAGTAGTATAGGACAGGCCCAAGATACGCAGTATTTT
TRBJ2-5 TRBV10-2 . 11 . CASTNQETQYF TGCGCCAGCACCAACCAAGAGACCCAGTACTTC
TRBJ2-5 TRBV15 . 17 TRBD2 CATSRDASGSLGETQYF TGTGCCACCAGCAGAGATGCTAGCGGATCATTAGGGGAGACCCAGTACTTC
TRBJ2-2 TRBV10-2 once 14 TRBD2 CASSHLTSAGELFF TGCGCCAGCAGCCACCTCACTAGCGCCGGGGAGCTGTTTTTT
TRBJ2-1 TRBV4-1 . 17 TRBD2 CASFGTSGPNSYNEQFF TGCGCCAGCTTCGGGACTAGCGGGCCTAACTCCTACAATGAGCAGTTCTTC
TRBJ1-6 TRBV2 . 15 . CASSEWSTSNSPLHF TGTGCCAGCAGTGAATGGAGTACCTCAAATTCACCCCTCCACTTT
TRBJ2-5 TRBV5-1 . 15 TRBD2 CASSPGGAFKETQYF TGCGCCAGCAGCCCGGGGGGGGCTTTTAAAGAGACCCAGTACTTC
TRBJ2-1 TRBV10-3 . 16 . CAISEIWPSSYNEQFF TGTGCCATCAGTGAGATTTGGCCCAGCTCCTACAATGAGCAGTTCTTC
TRBJ2-3 TRBV3-1/TRBV3-2 . 17 . CASSQAPRLASRDTQYF TGTGCCAGCAGCCAGGCCCCGAGGCTAGCGAGCCGAGATACGCAGTATTTT
TRBJ2-7 TRBV7-9 . 15 TRBD1 CASSLTGLSSYEQYF TGTGCCAGCAGCTTGACAGGGCTTAGCTCCTACGAGCAGTACTTC
TRBJ2-7 TRBV5-5 . 17 TRBD2 CASSLAGGWGGWYEQYF TGTGCCAGCAGCTTGGCCGGTGGATGGGGAGGGTGGTACGAGCAGTACTTC
TRBJ2-1 TRBV2 . 15 TRBD1 CASRPGQGWYNEQFF TGTGCCAGCAGGCCGGGACAGGGTTGGTACAATGAGCAGTTCTTC
TRBJ2-2 TRBV6-4 once 14 TRBD1 CASSPTGGTGELFF TGTGCCAGCAGTCCGACAGGGGGGACCGGGGAGCTGTTTTTT
TRBJ2-7 TRBV27 few 14 TRBD1 CASSPWTGRNEQYF TGTGCCAGCAGTCCTTGGACAGGGCGGAACGAGCAGTACTTC
TRBJ1-5 TRBV27 . 13 . CASSLGTGQPQHF TGTGCCAGCAGTTTAGGAACGGGTCAGCCCCAGCATTTT
TRBJ1-3 TRBV14 once 16 . CASSQPGQSSGNTIYF TGTGCCAGCAGCCAGCCGGGACAAAGCTCTGGAAACACCATATATTTT
TRBJ1-1 TRBV18 . 14 . CASSPLGGNTEAFF TGTGCCAGCTCTCCTTTGGGAGGGAACACTGAAGCTTTCTTT
TRBJ2-5 TRBV9 . 16 TRBD2 CASSETSGTVQETQYF TGTGCCAGCAGCGAGACTAGCGGGACTGTCCAAGAGACCCAGTACTTC
TRBJ2-1 TRBV11-2 . 15 TRBD1 CASSSHRGVYNEQFF TGTGCCAGCAGCTCCCACAGGGGAGTATACAATGAGCAGTTCTTC
TRBJ1-1 TRBV6-5 . 12 . CASRAMNTEAFF TGTGCCAGCAGAGCAATGAACACTGAAGCTTTCTTT
TRBJ2-7 TRBV10-3 . 16 TRBD2 CAISESGRGGSYEQYF TGTGCCATCAGTGAGTCGGGACGGGGGGGTTCCTACGAGCAGTACTTC
TRBJ2-3 TRBV7-9 . 17 . CASSFQNVHSSTDTQYF TGTGCCAGCAGCTTTCAGAACGTCCACAGTAGCACAGATACGCAGTATTTT
TRBJ2-4 TRBV11-2 . 17 TRBD2 CASSLGLAGGPSNIQYF TGTGCCAGCAGCTTAGGTTTGGCGGGAGGCCCCTCTAACATTCAGTACTTC
TRBJ2-5 TRBV7-8 . 16 TRBD2 CASSTPGLAGRETQYF TGTGCCAGCAGCACCCCGGGACTAGCGGGAAGAGAGACCCAGTACTTC
TRBJ1-3 TRBV3-1/TRBV3-2 . 16 . CASSPRGGRAGNTIYF TGTGCCAGCAGCCCCCGGGGGGGAAGGGCTGGAAACACCATATATTTT
TRBJ2-7 TRBV5-1 . 15 TRBD2 CASRTGTSGVYEQYF TGCGCCAGCAGGACCGGGACTAGCGGGGTCTACGAGCAGTACTTC
TRBJ1-2 TRBV2 once 14 . CASTTTGLAGGYTF TGTGCCAGCACAACCACCGGTCTCGCCGGTGGCTACACCTTC
TRBJ2-3 TRBV12-2 once 16 . CASRFPRPGDTDTQYF TGTGCAAGTCGCTTCCCCCGTCCGGGAGACACAGATACGCAGTATTTT
TRBJ1-1 TRBV12-5 . 17 TRBD1 CASGSPDRQPLNTEAFF TGTGCTAGTGGTTCCCCGGACAGGCAGCCCCTGAACACTGAAGCTTTCTTT
TRBJ1-4 TRBV5-1 . 17 TRBD1 CASSPSGPGQGWEKLFF TGCGCCAGCAGCCCTTCCGGACCGGGACAGGGGTGGGAAAAACTGTTTTTT
TRBJ2-7 TRBV27 . 15 . CASSLSVALSYEQYF TGTGCCAGCAGTTTGTCAGTAGCCCTCTCCTACGAGCAGTACTTC
TRBJ2-1 TRBV27 . 12 . CASSLRGNEQFF TGTGCCAGCAGTTTAAGAGGGAATGAGCAGTTCTTC
TRBJ2-5 TRBV14 . 12 . CASSQVMAVQYF TGTGCCAGCAGCCAAGTTATGGCGGTACAGTACTTC